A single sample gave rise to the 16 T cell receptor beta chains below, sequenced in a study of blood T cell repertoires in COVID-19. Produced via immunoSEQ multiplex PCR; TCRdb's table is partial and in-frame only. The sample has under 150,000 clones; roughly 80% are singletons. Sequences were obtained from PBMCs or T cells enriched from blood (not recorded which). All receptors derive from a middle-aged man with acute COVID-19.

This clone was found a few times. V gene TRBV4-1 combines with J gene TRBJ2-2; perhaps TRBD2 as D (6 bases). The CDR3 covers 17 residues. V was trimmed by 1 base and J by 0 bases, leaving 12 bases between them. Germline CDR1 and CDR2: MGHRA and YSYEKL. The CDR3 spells CASSQGREEANTGELFF. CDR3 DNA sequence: TGCGCCAGCAGCCAAGGCAGGGAGGAGGCGAACACCGGGGAGCTGTTTTTT.

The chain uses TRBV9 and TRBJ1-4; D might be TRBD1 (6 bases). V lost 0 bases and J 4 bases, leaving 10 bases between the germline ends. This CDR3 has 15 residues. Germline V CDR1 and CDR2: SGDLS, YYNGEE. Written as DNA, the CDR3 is TGTGCCAGCAGCGTAGGGACAGTTGTTAATGAAAAACTGTTTTTT. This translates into CASSVGTVVNEKLFF.

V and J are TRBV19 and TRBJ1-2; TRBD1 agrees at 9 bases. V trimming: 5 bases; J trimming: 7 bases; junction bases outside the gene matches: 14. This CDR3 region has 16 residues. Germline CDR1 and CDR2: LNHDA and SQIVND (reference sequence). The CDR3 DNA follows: TGTGCCAGTAGTCCCACCCGGGACAGGGCATGGGGTGGCTACACCTTC. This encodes CASSPTRDRAWGGYTF.

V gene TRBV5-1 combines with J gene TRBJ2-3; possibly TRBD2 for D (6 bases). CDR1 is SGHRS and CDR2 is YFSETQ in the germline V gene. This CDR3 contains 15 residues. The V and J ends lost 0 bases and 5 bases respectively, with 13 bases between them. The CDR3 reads CASSLAGPGVDTQYF. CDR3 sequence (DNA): TGCGCCAGCAGCTTGGCCGGACCGGGAGTAGATACGCAGTATTTT.

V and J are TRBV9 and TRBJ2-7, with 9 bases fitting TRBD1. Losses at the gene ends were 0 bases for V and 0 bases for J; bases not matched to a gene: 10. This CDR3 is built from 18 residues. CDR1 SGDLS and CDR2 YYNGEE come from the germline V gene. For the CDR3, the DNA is TGTGCCAGCAGCGTAGACTGGGACAGGGACGAGAGCTCCTACGAGCAGTACTTC. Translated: CASSVDWDRDESSYEQYF.

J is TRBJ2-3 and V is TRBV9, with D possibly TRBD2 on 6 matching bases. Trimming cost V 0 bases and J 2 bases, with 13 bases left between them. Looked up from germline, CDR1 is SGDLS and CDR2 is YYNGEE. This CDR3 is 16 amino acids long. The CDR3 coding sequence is TGTGCCAGCAGCGTAGCTGGGGGGACCTACACAGATACGCAGTATTTT. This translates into CASSVAGGTYTDTQYF. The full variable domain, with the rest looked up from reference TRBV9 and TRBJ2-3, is DSGVTQTPKHLITATGQRVTLRCSPRSGDLSVYWYQQSLDQGLQFLIQYYNGEERAKGNILERFSAQQFPDLHSELNLSSLELGDSALYFCASSVAGGTYTDTQYFGPGTRLTVL.

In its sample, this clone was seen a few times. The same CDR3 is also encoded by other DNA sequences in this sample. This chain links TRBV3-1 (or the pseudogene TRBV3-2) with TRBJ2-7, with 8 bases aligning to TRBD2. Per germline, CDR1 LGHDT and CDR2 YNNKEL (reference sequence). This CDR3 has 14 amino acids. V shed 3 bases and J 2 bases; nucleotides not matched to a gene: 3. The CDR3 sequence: CASSQAGGTYEQYF. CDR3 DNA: TGTGCCAGCAGCCAGGCGGGGGGTACCTACGAGCAGTACTTC.

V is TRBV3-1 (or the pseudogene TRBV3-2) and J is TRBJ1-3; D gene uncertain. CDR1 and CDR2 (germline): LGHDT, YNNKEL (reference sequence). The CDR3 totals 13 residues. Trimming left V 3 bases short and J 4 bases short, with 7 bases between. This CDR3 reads CASSQGVGNTIYF. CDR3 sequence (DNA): TGTGCCAGCAGCCAGGGCGTGGGAAACACCATATATTTT.

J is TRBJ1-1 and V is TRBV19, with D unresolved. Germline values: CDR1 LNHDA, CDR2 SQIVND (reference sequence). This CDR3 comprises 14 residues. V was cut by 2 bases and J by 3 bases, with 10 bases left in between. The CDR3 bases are TGTGCCAGTAGTATAAGGAGGGAGGACACTGAAGCTTTCTTT. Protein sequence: CASSIRREDTEAFF.

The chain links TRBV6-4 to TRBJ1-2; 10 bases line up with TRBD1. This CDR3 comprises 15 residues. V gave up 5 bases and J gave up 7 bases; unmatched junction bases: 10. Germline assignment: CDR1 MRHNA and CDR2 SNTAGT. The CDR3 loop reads CASSLTGTGESGYTF. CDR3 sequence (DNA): TGTGCCAGCAGTCTTACAGGGACAGGGGAGAGTGGCTACACCTTC.

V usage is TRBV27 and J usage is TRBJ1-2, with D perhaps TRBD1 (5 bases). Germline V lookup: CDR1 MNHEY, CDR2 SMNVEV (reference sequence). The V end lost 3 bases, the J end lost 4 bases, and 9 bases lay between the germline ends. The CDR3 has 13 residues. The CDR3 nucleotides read TGTGCCAGCAGTTTCCGCGACAGCTATGGCTACACCTTC. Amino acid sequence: CASSFRDSYGYTF.

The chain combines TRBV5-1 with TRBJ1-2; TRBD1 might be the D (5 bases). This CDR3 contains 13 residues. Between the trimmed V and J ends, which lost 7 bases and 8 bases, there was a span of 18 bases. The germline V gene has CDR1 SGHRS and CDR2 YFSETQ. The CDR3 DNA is TGCGCCAGCGGCCGCGGGGGGACCGAAGGCTACACCTTC. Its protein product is CASGRGGTEGYTF.

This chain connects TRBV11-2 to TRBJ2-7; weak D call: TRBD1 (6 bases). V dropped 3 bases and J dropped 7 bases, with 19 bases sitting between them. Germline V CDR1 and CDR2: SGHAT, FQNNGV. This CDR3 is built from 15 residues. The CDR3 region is CASSFRTTGILEQYF. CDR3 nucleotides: TGTGCCAGCAGCTTCAGAACCACAGGGATTCTGGAGCAGTACTTC.

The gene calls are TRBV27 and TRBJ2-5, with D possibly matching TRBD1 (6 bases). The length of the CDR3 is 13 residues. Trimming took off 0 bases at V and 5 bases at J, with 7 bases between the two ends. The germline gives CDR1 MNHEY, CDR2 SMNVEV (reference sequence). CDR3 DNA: TGTGCCAGCAGTTTATCGCAGGGGGAGACCCAGTACTTC. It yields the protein CASSLSQGETQYF.

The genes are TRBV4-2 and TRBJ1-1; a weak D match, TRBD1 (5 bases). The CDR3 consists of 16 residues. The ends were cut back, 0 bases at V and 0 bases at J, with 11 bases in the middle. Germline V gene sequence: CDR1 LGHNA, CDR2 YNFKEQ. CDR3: CASSQDLTGLNTEAFF. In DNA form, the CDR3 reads TGTGCCAGCAGCCAAGATCTAACAGGCCTGAACACTGAAGCTTTCTTT.

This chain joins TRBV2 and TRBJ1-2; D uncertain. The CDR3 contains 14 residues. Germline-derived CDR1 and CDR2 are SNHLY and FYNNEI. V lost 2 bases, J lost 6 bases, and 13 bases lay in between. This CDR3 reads CASSESGLGDGYTF. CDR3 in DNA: TGTGCCAGCAGTGAAAGCGGCCTAGGCGATGGCTACACCTTC.